This T cell receptor (beta chain) was sequenced during a study of low-dose radiotherapy and immunotherapy resistance in tumors. For the study at large: Intravenous ipilimumab 1 mg/kg every six weeks was given with nivolumab 240 mg every two weeks. Treatment included intravenous cyclophosphamide dosed at 200 mg/m2 every two weeks, one day before radiation and immunotherapy. Each patient took aspirin at a dose of 300 mg by mouth once daily over the course of four cycles, with dosing beginning on cycle 1 day 1.

As to time point: after trial treatment. Treatment here: LDRT plus nivolumab, ipilimumab, low-dose cyclophosphamide and aspirin (RACIN trial). TRAV and TRBV primers primed cDNA for both TCRalpha and TCRbeta. TCR amplification ran approximately 22 PCR cycles using constant-region and V-primer adapter primers. TCRdb fed the reads into MiXCR, producing one record per CDR3 protein. The data show 100,000 or so distinct CDR3 sequences, about a fifth seen once. V shed 1 base and J shed 1 base, with 17 bases lying between them. CDR1 and CDR2 from the germline V gene are SGHRS and YFSETQ. There are 17 residues in the CDR3.

This chain links TRBV5-1 with TRBJ1-1; no clear D gene. The sample in question was PBMCs, obtained after low-dose radiotherapy plus immunotherapy. The TCR comes from a male donor with prostate cancer. CDR3 DNA: TGCGCCAGCAGCTTGACGGGGTACAGTAGATCGAACACTGAAGCTTTCTTT. Its translation is CASSLTGYSRSNTEAFF.